These 13 T cell receptor beta chains were all obtained from the same sample, sequenced in a study of T cell responses to AZD1222 COVID-19 vaccine. Method: immunoSEQ multiplex PCR; TCRdb's copy keeps in-frame clones and lacks some. The table lists 95,000 to 150,000 clones, 85% to 90% of them singletons. The sequencing here drew on peripheral blood, taken on day 0 of AZD1222 vaccination. The receptors shown here come from an adult in good health.

The chain recombines TRBV28 with TRBJ1-1; maybe TRBD1 (6 bases). The V end was cut by 5 bases, the J end by 6 bases, with 22 bases between. In germline, CDR1 is MDHEN, CDR2 SYDVKM. The CDR3 runs 16 residues. The CDR3 reads CASSPYPLGATSEAFF. CDR3 DNA: TGTGCCAGCAGTCCCTATCCCTTGGGGGCGACCTCTGAAGCTTTCTTT.

V usage is TRBV9 and J usage is TRBJ2-1, with 11 bases aligning to TRBD2. The ends lost 3 bases at V and 0 bases at J; junction bases unmatched: 14. The CDR3 runs to 20 residues. Germline V gene lookup returns CDR1 SGDLS and CDR2 YYNGEE. In nucleotides, the CDR3 is TGTGCCAGCAGCGCCCGTAGTGGGACTAGCGGACCGAGCTCCTACAATGAGCAGTTCTTC. Translation: CASSARSGTSGPSSYNEQFF.

This rearrangement joins TRBV2 to TRBJ1-5; 9 nucleotides match TRBD1. Trimming at V came to 6 bases and at J to 2 bases, leaving 5 bases not matched to a gene. CDR1 and CDR2 (germline): SNHLY, FYNNEI. The CDR3 covers 15 residues. This CDR3 is CASRRTGERNQPQHF. DNA for the CDR3: TGTGCCAGCAGACGGACAGGGGAACGCAATCAGCCCCAGCATTTT.

J is TRBJ1-1 and V is TRBV18; no definite D call. The CDR3 is 13 residues long. V dropped 6 bases and J dropped 3 bases, with 11 bases sitting between them. The germline V gene encodes CDR1 KGHSH and CDR2 LQKENI. The CDR3 loop is CASSPDTYTEAFF. The DNA for the CDR3 is TGTGCCAGCTCCCCAGACACCTACACTGAAGCTTTCTTT.

This sequence joins TRBV19 and TRBJ2-7; TRBD1 or TRBD2 may be the D gene (5 bases each). Germline loops: CDR1 LNHDA, CDR2 SQIVND (reference sequence). Trimming cost V 3 bases and J 4 bases, with 13 bases left between them. CDR3 length: 14 amino acids. The CDR3 reads CASSIPGRIYEQYF. The CDR3 nucleotides are TGTGCCAGTAGTATCCCGGGACGGATTTACGAGCAGTACTTC. Using reference TRBV19 and TRBJ2-7 for the parts outside the CDR3, the full variable domain is DGGITQSPKYLFRKEGQNVTLSCEQNLNHDAMYWYRQDPGQGLRLIYYSQIVNDFQKGDIAEGYSVSREKKESFPLTVTSAQKNPTAFYLCASSIPGRIYEQYFGPGTRLTVT.

V gene TRBV7-2 combines with J gene TRBJ1-2; D perhaps matches TRBD1 (5 bases). The CDR3 extends over 14 amino acids. Germline V lookup: CDR1 SGHTA, CDR2 FQGNSA. V lost 1 base, J lost 4 bases, and 10 bases lay in between. The CDR3 coding sequence is TGTGCCAGCAGCTTAGGGACACGTCTCTATGGCTACACCTTC. This encodes CASSLGTRLYGYTF.

This clone was counted between two and nine times. Other DNA sequences in this sample translate to the same CDR3. The chain uses TRBV2 and TRBJ1-1; no clear D. The CDR3 totals 14 residues. Trimming left V 4 bases short and J 0 bases short, with 9 bases between. Germline V gene sequence: CDR1 SNHLY, CDR2 FYNNEI. The CDR3 region is CASSAQVMNTEAFF. DNA of the CDR3: TGTGCCAGCAGTGCACAAGTTATGAACACTGAAGCTTTCTTT.

DNA for the CDR3: TGCAGTGCGGGGGACAGTCGTGGCTACACCTTC. It is translated as CSAGDSRGYTF. The chain links TRBV20-1 to TRBJ1-2, with 7 bases fitting TRBD1. CDR3 length equals 11 residues. Germline V CDR1 and CDR2: DFQATT, SNEGSKA (reference sequence). V dropped 6 bases and J dropped 7; count of bases not matched to a gene: 5.

This clone appeared a single time. The chain combines TRBV11-2 with TRBJ1-1; D is undetermined. Germline CDR1 is SGHAT and CDR2 is FQNNGV. This CDR3 is built from 15 residues. Trimming removed 5 bases from V and 4 bases from J, with 17 bases in between. The CDR3 coding sequence is TGTGCCAGCAGCACAACCGGGATTATCATCACTGAAGCTTTCTTT. This codes for CASSTTGIIITEAFF.

The chain carries TRBV4-2 and TRBJ1-5, with 8 bases lining up with TRBD1. The V gene's germline CDR1 is LGHNA and CDR2 YNFKEQ. V lost 3 bases to trimming and J lost 7 bases; unmatched junction nucleotides: 5. The CDR3 covers 14 residues. The CDR3 nucleotides are TGTGCCAGCAGCCAGGACAGGGAGGTCCAGCCCCAGCATTTT. Translation: CASSQDREVQPQHF.

This clone has only one observation. V gene TRBV18 combines with J gene TRBJ1-4; no reliable D call. The CDR3 sequence is 14 residues long. V was trimmed by 1 base and J by 6 bases, leaving 9 bases between them. Germline V lookup: CDR1 KGHSH, CDR2 LQKENI. The CDR3 DNA reads as TGTGCCAGCTCACCACAGGGCGGGCATGAAAAACTGTTTTTT. Protein: CASSPQGGHEKLFF. The full variable domain, rest sourced from reference TRBV18 and TRBJ1-4, is NAGVMQNPRHLVRRRGQEARLRCSPMKGHSHVYWYRQLPEEGLKFMVYLQKENIIDESGMPKERFSAEFPKEGPSILRIQQVVRGDSAAYFCASSPQGGHEKLFFGSGTQLSVL.

In the case of this clone: The junction departs from germline at one end; a sequencing error may be responsible. The CDR3 sequence is CSVEGRGRAGDF. The CDR3 DNA is TGCAGCGTTGAAGGGCGGGGACGAGCGGGGGACTTT. J is TRBJ1-1 and V is TRBV29-1; D perhaps matches TRBD1 (5 bases). The germline CDR1 and CDR2 sequences are SQVTM and ANQGSEA. The CDR3 is 12 residues long.

The chain links TRBV11-1 to TRBJ2-5, with 11 bases aligning to TRBD2. The trim removed 6 bases at V and 1 base at J, leaving 7 bases unmatched. Germline CDR1 is SGHAT and CDR2 is FQDESV (reference sequence). CDR3 length: 16 residues. In DNA, the CDR3 is TGTGCCAGCAGTTATCGACTAGCGGGATCCCAAGAGACCCAGTACTTC. It is translated as CASSYRLAGSQETQYF.